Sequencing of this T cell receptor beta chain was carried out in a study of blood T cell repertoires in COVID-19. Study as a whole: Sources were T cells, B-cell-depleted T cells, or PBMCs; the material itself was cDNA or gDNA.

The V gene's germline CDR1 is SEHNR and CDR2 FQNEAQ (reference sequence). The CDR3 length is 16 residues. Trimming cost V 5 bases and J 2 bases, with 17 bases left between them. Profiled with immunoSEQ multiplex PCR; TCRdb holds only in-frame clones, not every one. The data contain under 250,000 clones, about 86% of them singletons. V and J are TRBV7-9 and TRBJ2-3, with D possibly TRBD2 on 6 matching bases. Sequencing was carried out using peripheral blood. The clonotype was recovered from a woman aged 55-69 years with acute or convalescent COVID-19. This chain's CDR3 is CASSPGRDWVTDTQYF. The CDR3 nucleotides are TGTGCCAGCAGCCCGGGCCGGGACTGGGTCACAGATACGCAGTATTTT.